Listed here is a single T cell receptor (beta chain). Many counts were recorded for this clonotype. Its antigen target is currently unknown. No base qualities exist here, and no much larger clone lies one base off it. The sample originates from a study of T-cell reconstitution after alpha-beta-depleted transplantation in children (dated by TCRdb to about 2016). Notes on the research overall: T-cell immune reconstitution after TCRalphabeta/CD19-depleted allogeneic hematopoietic cell transplantation in children was quantitatively tracked in the study by means of TCR repertoire profiling.

The method behind the library was PCR. The sequencing machine was an Illumina HiSeq 2500. Molecular barcoding was employed in the preparation of TCR libraries, with unique molecular identifiers being used to normalize TCRbeta repertoire quantification. TCRdb cleaned the public reads at Q25 with fastp, built clones with MiXCR and kept in-frame beta chains. Every CDR3 protein is listed once, alongside the most common genes and DNA of its rows. This sample comprises about 300,000 distinct CDR3 sequences, 6.5% to 9% of them detected only once. Approximately 9.1% of the sample lies in the top ten. What the authors observed across the whole study: Apparently early alphabetaT-cell count recovery about two months after transplant reportedly relied on only several hundred rapidly expanded clones derived from non-depleted graft cells. Over subsequent months, a decline in hyperexpanded clone frequencies was noted, and after one year, T-cell counts and TCRbeta diversity were mostly ascribed to newly produced T cells. The high TCRbeta diversity at day 60 in some patients was ascribed to recipient T cells and intrathymic progenitors that had survived conditioning.

The treatment or condition label of this sample denotes: allogeneic hematopoietic cell transplantation with graft depleted of TCRalphabeta T cells and CD19 B cells. The transplant recipients were children given TCRalphabeta/CD19-depleted allogeneic hematopoietic cell grafts. V lost 3 bases and J lost 0 bases; the stretch between them is 5 bases long. The CDR3 starts with the cysteine, ends with the phenylalanine, and has 13 residues. The CDR3 DNA has 39 bases and is translated from base 1. The germline V gene (reference sequence) specifies DFQATT as CDR1 and SNEGSKA as CDR2. This receptor chain uses TRBV20-1 and TRBJ1-4; the D gene identity is not certain. The receptor comes from a female patient between 2 and 15 years old who had a stem cell transplant for Fanconi anemia, so the T cells may come from the graft donor. Sample: peripheral blood, taken 360 days after TCRalphabeta/CD19-depleted stem cell transplant. Read as DNA, the sequence is TGCAGTGCTAGGGCCTCAACTAATGAAAAACTGTTTTTT. Protein translation: CSARASTNEKLFF.